A selection of T cell receptor beta chains follows, all from one sample in a study of T cell changes during pregnancy in multiple sclerosis. Repertoires were generated with immunoSEQ multiplex PCR, while TCRdb's copy carries only in-frame clones and drops some. This table holds 35,000 to 45,000 clones, just over 90% found once. Sequenced material: CD4+ T cells from peripheral blood mononuclear cells, taken in the first trimester of pregnancy. The receptors were sampled from a female donor in good health, enrolled as a control in a pregnancy study. The CDR3 runs from the conserved cysteine through the conserved F or W. D genes are given only for firm matches. Size is stated for part of the rows, as once, few or many counts, or as a class when the clone is expanded.

size,D,J,V,CDR3,DNA
.,.,TRBJ2-3,TRBV4-1,CASSLFGDTQYF,TGCGCCAGCAGCTTGTTCGGAGATACGCAGTATTTT
once,.,TRBJ2-3,TRBV7-9,CASSLVSSPTDTQYF,TGTGCCAGCAGCTTAGTATCCTCCCCCACAGATACGCAGTATTTT
.,.,TRBJ2-3,TRBV4-1,CASSQVNRVADTQYF,TGCGCCAGCAGCCAAGTCAACAGGGTGGCAGATACGCAGTATTTT
.,TRBD2,TRBJ2-5,TRBV7-2,CASSKLAAETQYF,TGTGCCAGCAGCAAGCTAGCGGCGGAGACCCAGTACTTC
.,.,TRBJ2-3,TRBV19,CASSIIRQAGDTQYF,TGTGCCAGTAGTATCATCCGGCAGGCGGGAGATACGCAGTATTTT
.,.,TRBJ2-2,TRBV19,CASSIAGANTGELFF,TGTGCCAGTAGTATAGCGGGGGCGAACACCGGGGAGCTGTTTTTT
.,.,TRBJ2-5,TRBV7-2,CASSSDREETQYF,TGTGCCAGCAGTTCCGACCGGGAAGAGACCCAGTACTTC
once,TRBD1,TRBJ2-2,TRBV29-1,CSVAARAGGPVGELFF,TGCAGCGTTGCGGCAAGGGCAGGGGGCCCCGTAGGGGAGCTGTTTTTT
few,.,TRBJ1-2,TRBV7-9,CASSQDFSSGGYTF,TGTGCCAGCAGCCAGGACTTTTCTTCGGGGGGCTACACCTTC
.,.,TRBJ2-5,TRBV6-5,CASSYSRLGRETQYF,TGTGCCAGCAGTTACTCGAGGCTGGGTCGAGAGACCCAGTACTTC
.,TRBD2,TRBJ2-3,TRBV7-3,CASSLLGSGVFDTQYF,TGTGCCAGCAGCTTATTGGGCAGCGGGGTCTTTGATACGCAGTATTTT
.,.,TRBJ2-2,TRBV28,CASSALVQATGELFF,TGTGCCAGCAGTGCACTTGTGCAGGCCACCGGGGAGCTGTTTTTT
once,.,TRBJ1-1,TRBV25-1,CASRAGRTGEAFF,TGTGCCAGCAGGGCGGGGCGTACGGGTGAAGCTTTCTTT
.,TRBD1,TRBJ1-1,TRBV7-2,CASSLDRTRQGRTEAFF,TGTGCCAGCAGCTTGGACCGGACTCGACAGGGGCGCACTGAAGCTTTCTTT
.,TRBD1,TRBJ2-2,TRBV19,CASKAPGQLTGELFF,TGTGCCAGTAAAGCCCCGGGACAGCTCACCGGGGAGCTGTTTTTT